The 26 T cell receptor beta chains below all came from one sample that was sequenced in a study of CD8 T cells in Susac syndrome. RNA totalling roughly 0.5 to 1 ug underwent reverse transcription with random hexamers. MiXCR, run by TCRdb on the immunoSEQ multiplex PCR reads, gives a single entry per CDR3 protein. The sample carries some 200,000 distinct CDR3 sequences, 85% to 95% recorded once. The sequenced sample was CD8+ T cells from PBMCs. All receptors come from a human donor with Susac syndrome.

DNA for the CDR3: TGCGCCAGCACCCAGGGGAGGTCCTACAATGAGCAGTTCTTC. It codes for CASTQGRSYNEQFF. The V and J genes are TRBV4-1 and TRBJ2-1; D might be TRBD1 or TRBD2, each matching 6 bases. Per germline, CDR1 MGHRA and CDR2 YSYEKL. V lost 7 bases and J 1 base, leaving 11 bases between the germline ends. The CDR3 totals 14 residues.

The rearrangement uses TRBV3-1 and TRBJ1-1; D is ambiguous. The V end was cut by 0 bases, the J end by 0 bases, with 2 bases between. The CDR3 spans 13 residues. CDR1 is LGHDT and CDR2 is YNNKEL in the germline V gene (reference sequence). The CDR3 DNA follows: TGTGCCAGCAGCCAAGACATGAACACTGAAGCTTTCTTT. Amino acids: CASSQDMNTEAFF.

The rearrangement uses TRBV20-1 and TRBJ2-5; no clear D. The germline gives CDR1 DFQATT, CDR2 SNEGSKA (reference sequence). V was clipped by 6 bases and J by 5 bases, with 7 bases between them. The CDR3 loop spans 10 amino acids. The CDR3 bases are TGCAGTGCAGACCGGGAGACCCAGTACTTC. It translates to CSADRETQYF.

The chain couples TRBV25-1 to TRBJ2-7; 10 bases are shared with TRBD1. With V trimmed by 8 bases and J by 5 bases, 9 bases remained unmatched. CDR3 length equals 14 residues. Per the germline V gene, CDR1 is MGHDK and CDR2 is SYGVNS. DNA for the CDR3: TGTGCCAGCCGAGACAGGGGGCGAGTCGACGAGCAGTACTTC. The encoded protein is CASRDRGRVDEQYF.

The chain carries TRBV28 and TRBJ2-3, with D tentatively TRBD1 (6 bases). The germline V gene encodes CDR1 MDHEN and CDR2 SYDVKM. This CDR3 comprises 14 residues. The germline V and J ends were trimmed by 5 bases and 4 bases, with 13 bases remaining between them. CDR3 sequence: CASSAYRDADTQYF. CDR3 bases: TGTGCCAGCAGTGCTTACAGGGACGCAGATACGCAGTATTTT.

The chain employs TRBV20-1 and TRBJ2-3; 9 positions agree with TRBD2. CDR3 length: 16 amino acids. With 0 bases clipped from V and 1 base from J, the junction kept 5 bases outside the gene matches. Germline CDR1 DFQATT, CDR2 SNEGSKA (reference sequence). The CDR3 reads CSARDVGGGGTDTQYF. The CDR3 DNA follows: TGCAGTGCTAGAGATGTGGGCGGGGGGGGCACAGATACGCAGTATTTT.

The chain links TRBV30 to TRBJ2-7, with D possibly being TRBD1 (5 bases). V was clipped by 1 base and J by 1 base, with 17 bases between them. The CDR3 totals 16 residues. CDR1 and CDR2 from the germline V gene are GTSNPN and SVGIG (reference sequence). CDR3 residues: CAWSGRTPPLSYEQYF. The CDR3 bases are TGTGCCTGGAGTGGACGGACACCACCCTTATCCTACGAGCAGTACTTC.

This clonotype was observed a single time. V gene TRBV27 combines with J gene TRBJ1-3; 9 positions match TRBD1. This CDR3 comprises 16 residues. Per the germline V gene, CDR1 is MNHEY and CDR2 is SMNVEV (reference sequence). The V gene end was trimmed by 5 bases and the J gene end by 7 bases; junction bases not matched to a gene: 12. CDR3 in DNA: TGTGCCAGCAGTCCGTTTCCGACAGGGGGAATGAACACCATATATTTT. Its protein product is CASSPFPTGGMNTIYF.

The chain employs TRBV7-9 and TRBJ2-1; possible D gene TRBD2, 7 bases. The V gene lost 8 bases and the J gene lost 2 bases, with 13 bases spanning the gap. CDR1 and CDR2 from the germline V gene are SEHNR and FQNEAQ (reference sequence). This CDR3 comprises 14 residues. CDR3 residues: CASLRGGTYNEQFF. CDR3 DNA sequence: TGTGCCAGCTTAAGGGGGGGAACCTACAATGAGCAGTTCTTC. Supplemented by reference TRBV7-9 and TRBJ2-1, the full variable domain reads DTGVSQNPRHKITKRGQNVTFRCDPISEHNRLYWYRQTLGQGPEFLTYFQNEAQLEKSRLLSDRFSAERPKGSFSTLEIQRTEQGDSAMYLCASLRGGTYNEQFFGPGTRLTVL.

This rearrangement joins TRBV28 to TRBJ1-5; D uncertain. The CDR3 contains 14 residues. CDR1 and CDR2 (germline): MDHEN, SYDVKM. The germline V and J ends were trimmed by 3 bases and 0 bases, with 6 bases remaining between them. The chain's CDR3 is CASSLEGSNQPQHF. CDR3 nucleotides: TGTGCCAGCAGTTTGGAGGGTAGCAATCAGCCCCAGCATTTT.

The CDR3 DNA follows: TGTGCCAGCAGTTTAGCCAGTTTTCTCTACGAGCAGTACTTC. This gives the protein CASSLASFLYEQYF. The chain links TRBV12-3 or TRBV12-4 to TRBJ2-7; D not certain. The CDR3 loop spans 14 amino acids. The ends were cut back, 0 bases at V and 3 bases at J, with 9 bases in the middle.

This sequence joins TRBV27 and TRBJ2-1, with a tentative D call TRBD1 (6 bases). The CDR3 spans 15 residues. The germline V and J ends were trimmed by 6 bases and 0 bases, with 12 bases remaining between them. Germline loops: CDR1 MNHEY, CDR2 SMNVEV (reference sequence). CDR3 bases: TGTGCCAGCAGCTTTGGACAGAACTCCTACAATGAGCAGTTCTTC. Residues: CASSFGQNSYNEQFF.

The J gene is TRBJ2-7, the V gene TRBV20-1, with TRBD1 matching 7 bases. The CDR3 has 16 amino acids. The germline V gene encodes CDR1 DFQATT and CDR2 SNEGSKA (reference sequence). Losses at the gene ends were 3 bases for V and 0 bases for J; bases not matched to a gene: 11. CDR3 sequence reads: CSASDTGVSSSYEQYF. The CDR3 DNA is TGCAGTGCTAGTGATACAGGGGTCTCAAGCTCCTACGAGCAGTACTTC.

This chain uses TRBV2 with TRBJ1-1; D unresolved. The CDR3 length is 15 residues. Trimming removed 8 bases from V and 2 bases from J, with 18 bases in between. CDR1 and CDR2 (germline): SNHLY, FYNNEI. The DNA of the CDR3 is TGTGCCAGCCGTGGCGTAAAGGACGGTAACACTGAAGCTTTCTTT. It yields the protein CASRGVKDGNTEAFF.

V gene TRBV6-5 combines with J gene TRBJ2-1, with unresolved D. The V end was cut by 0 bases, the J end by 2 bases, with 2 bases between. Germline V gene sequence: CDR1 MNHEY, CDR2 SVGAGI. This CDR3 is 13 amino acids long. CDR3 DNA: TGTGCCAGCAGTTACTCGCCCTACAATGAGCAGTTCTTC. This gives the protein CASSYSPYNEQFF.

The chain has TRBV13 and TRBJ2-1; tentatively, D is TRBD1 (6 bases). The CDR3 sequence is 12 residues long. Trimming cost V 4 bases and J 9 bases, with 10 bases left between them. From germline, CDR1 is PRHDT and CDR2 FYEKMQ (reference sequence). DNA for the CDR3: TGTGCCAGCAGCTCAGGGGTGGTTGAGCAGTTCTTC. It translates to CASSSGVVEQFF.

V gene TRBV5-1 combines with J gene TRBJ1-1; D might be TRBD1 (5 bases). The CDR3 sequence is 15 residues long. CDR1 and CDR2 (germline): SGHRS, YFSETQ. V was shortened by 1 base and J by 3 bases, with 13 bases between the two germline ends. The CDR3 spells CASSLTDPRDTEAFF. DNA for the CDR3: TGCGCCAGCAGCTTGACAGATCCCAGGGACACTGAAGCTTTCTTT.

This clonotype was seen just once. The chain is built from TRBV9 and TRBJ2-7; 11 bases are a match to TRBD2. Germline V gives CDR1 SGDLS, CDR2 YYNGEE. V dropped 3 bases and J dropped 2; count of bases not matched to a gene: 10. There are 17 residues in the CDR3. The CDR3 loop is CASSETPGTSGTYEQYF. The CDR3 DNA reads as TGTGCCAGCAGCGAAACACCCGGGACTAGCGGAACCTACGAGCAGTACTTC.

This clonotype was observed a single time. This chain uses TRBV27 with TRBJ1-5; perhaps TRBD1 as D (5 bases). Germline V gene sequence: CDR1 MNHEY, CDR2 SMNVEV (reference sequence). The CDR3 is 15 residues long. Trimming pared 7 bases from V and 5 bases from J, leaving 18 bases between. CDR3 DNA: TGTGCCAGCAAGTGGGGGATTCTAAGGCATCAGCCCCAGCATTTT. This translates into CASKWGILRHQPQHF.

The chain is built from TRBV9 and TRBJ2-1; D remains ambiguous. Per the germline V gene, CDR1 is SGDLS and CDR2 is YYNGEE. The CDR3 is 13 amino acids. Trimming pared 4 bases from V and 4 bases from J, leaving 9 bases between. The DNA of the CDR3 is TGTGCCAGCAGCTCGGGTCATTACAATGAGCAGTTCTTC. As protein: CASSSGHYNEQFF. Drawing the rest from reference TRBV9 and TRBJ2-1, the complete variable domain is DSGVTQTPKHLITATGQRVTLRCSPRSGDLSVYWYQQSLDQGLQFLIQYYNGEERAKGNILERFSAQQFPDLHSELNLSSLELGDSALYFCASSSGHYNEQFFGPGTRLTVL.

The rearrangement joins TRBV4-1 to TRBJ2-7; D is possibly TRBD2 (6 bases). Trimming left V 0 bases short and J 4 bases short, with 19 bases between. The CDR3 is 17 residues long. The germline V gene has CDR1 MGHRA and CDR2 YSYEKL. Here the CDR3 reads CASSQDGAGNGRYEQYF. As DNA, the CDR3 is TGCGCCAGCAGCCAAGATGGGGCGGGAAATGGTCGGTACGAGCAGTACTTC.

V and J are TRBV20-1 and TRBJ2-1, with 8 positions matching TRBD2. The V gene end was trimmed by 3 bases and the J gene end by 7 bases; junction bases not matched to a gene: 8. Germline V lookup: CDR1 DFQATT, CDR2 SNEGSKA (reference sequence). The length of the CDR3 is 14 residues. The CDR3 coding sequence is TGCAGTGCTAGCAAAGCGGGAGAGCCAAATGAGCAGTTCTTC. As protein: CSASKAGEPNEQFF.

V and J are TRBV4-1 and TRBJ2-7; 8 bases align to TRBD1. Germline CDR1 is MGHRA and CDR2 is YSYEKL. V gave up 3 bases and J gave up 3 bases; unmatched junction bases: 10. This CDR3 region has 16 residues. CDR3: CASSHPGTGDYYEQYF. CDR3 sequence (DNA): TGCGCCAGCAGCCACCCCGGGACAGGAGACTACTACGAGCAGTACTTC.

The chain combines TRBV7-2 with TRBJ2-3, with D possibly TRBD1 on 7 matching bases. V was pared by 1 base and J by 3 bases, with 17 bases between. The CDR3 extends over 17 amino acids. The V gene's germline CDR1 is SGHTA and CDR2 FQGNSA. The CDR3 nucleotides read TGTGCCAGCAGCTTAGTTGGCCAGGGGGAGGAAACAGATACGCAGTATTTT. This codes for CASSLVGQGEETDTQYF.

This chain links TRBV29-1 with TRBJ2-7; 9 positions match TRBD1. Germline lookup yields CDR1 SQVTM and CDR2 ANQGSEA. V dropped 1 base and J dropped 4; count of bases not matched to a gene: 5. This CDR3 has 14 amino acids. The CDR3 DNA is TGCAGCGTTGAAGGGACAGGGGTCAAGTACGAGCAGTACTTC. This codes for CSVEGTGVKYEQYF.

This sequence joins TRBV15 and TRBJ2-5; D is possibly TRBD1 (5 bases). The V end lost 5 bases, the J end lost 2 bases, and 9 bases lay between the germline ends. The CDR3 spans 13 residues. The germline V gene encodes CDR1 LNHNV and CDR2 YYDKDF (reference sequence). The CDR3 is CATSDRTQETQYF. The DNA of the CDR3 is TGTGCCACCAGCGACCGGACACAAGAGACCCAGTACTTC. The full variable domain, with the rest looked up from reference TRBV15 and TRBJ2-5, is DAMVIQNPRYQVTQFGKPVTLSCSQTLNHNVMYWYQQKSSQAPKLLFHYYDKDFNNEADTPDNFQSRRPNTSFCFLDIRSPGLGDTAMYLCATSDRTQETQYFGPGTRLLVL.